These 11 T cell receptor beta chains were sequenced from one sample in a study of PD-1 blockade in mismatch repair-deficient tumors. Data came from immunoSEQ multiplex PCR; TCRdb stores just in-frame clones and leaves some out. The sample has 30,000 to 45,000 clones; approximately 80% are singletons. Sample: PBMCs, taken roughly 40 weeks after starting pembrolizumab. These receptors all stem from an adult with mismatch repair-deficient cancer.

The chain has TRBV18 and TRBJ2-6, with D unresolved. Per the germline V gene, CDR1 is KGHSH and CDR2 is LQKENI. The CDR3 runs to 16 residues. V was pared by 0 bases and J by 0 bases, with 6 bases between. CDR3 in amino acids: CASSPPGSSGANVLTF. DNA of the CDR3: TGTGCCAGCTCACCACCGGGCAGCTCTGGGGCCAACGTCCTGACTTTC.

The V call is TRBV5-4, the J call TRBJ2-7; 12 bases are shared with TRBD2. The germline V gene encodes CDR1 SGHNT and CDR2 YYREEE (reference sequence). After removal of 4 bases from V and 6 bases from J, the junction contained 8 bases not matched to a gene. The CDR3 covers 15 residues. The CDR3 loop reads CASSGGLAGTGEQYF. CDR3 coding DNA: TGTGCCAGCAGCGGGGGACTAGCGGGTACCGGCGAGCAGTACTTC.

In its sample, this clone was seen a few times. This chain connects TRBV5-1 to TRBJ2-7; D is possibly TRBD1 (6 bases). CDR1 and CDR2 (germline): SGHRS, YFSETQ. Trimming left V 5 bases short and J 2 bases short, with 17 bases between. The CDR3 totals 15 residues. The CDR3 DNA sequence: TGCGCCAGCAGACGCGCCGGGACAACGACCTACGAGCAGTACTTC. As protein: CASRRAGTTTYEQYF.

V usage is TRBV5-1 and J usage is TRBJ2-7, with 11 bases identical to TRBD2. V shed 1 base, J shed 3 bases, and the junction held 9 bases outside the gene matches. The CDR3 totals 17 residues. Germline V gene sequence: CDR1 SGHRS, CDR2 YFSETQ. This chain's CDR3 is CASSLFGATSGSYEQYF. CDR3 bases: TGCGCCAGCAGCTTGTTTGGAGCTACTAGCGGGAGCTACGAGCAGTACTTC.

This rearrangement joins TRBV19 to TRBJ2-5; D is undetermined. CDR1 and CDR2 (germline): LNHDA, SQIVND (reference sequence). This CDR3 is 13 amino acids long. The germline V and J ends were trimmed by 3 bases and 5 bases, with 10 bases remaining between them. In nucleotides, the CDR3 is TGTGCCAGTAGTATCATCAAAGAGGAGACCCAGTACTTC. Amino acids: CASSIIKEETQYF.

The V call is TRBV6-5, the J call TRBJ1-5; unclear D gene. Germline assignment: CDR1 MNHEY and CDR2 SVGAGI. This CDR3 is built from 15 residues. V was trimmed by 7 bases and J by 0 bases, leaving 13 bases between them. The DNA for the CDR3 is TGTGCCAGCAAGTTACGGCGGTATAGCAATCAGCCCCAGCATTTT. It yields the protein CASKLRRYSNQPQHF.

The V and J genes are TRBV28 and TRBJ2-5; D not certain. The J call may be in error: the DNA end matches TRBJ2-7 better. The CDR3 is 14 residues long. Germline CDR1 and CDR2: MDHEN and SYDVKM. In DNA, the CDR3 is TGTGCCAGCAGTTTCGAATACCTTAGCTACGAGCAGTACTTC. Protein product: CASSFEYLSYEQYF.

This clone was recorded a few times. The chain employs TRBV7-9 and TRBJ2-7; possibly TRBD1 for D (5 bases). From germline, CDR1 is SEHNR and CDR2 FQNEAQ (reference sequence). The CDR3 has 17 amino acids. Trimming removed 2 bases at V and 1 base at J, with 18 bases between. For the CDR3, the DNA is TGTGCCAGCAGCTTACGGGTCCAGGACAACCAGTCCTACGAGCAGTACTTC. It translates to CASSLRVQDNQSYEQYF.

CDR3 sequence reads: CASSHSGRGYNEQFF. The DNA for the CDR3 is TGTGCCAGCAGCCATAGCGGGAGGGGATACAATGAGCAGTTCTTC. The chain recombines TRBV14 with TRBJ2-1; 11 nucleotides agree with TRBD2. V shed 3 bases, J shed 4 bases, and the junction held 2 bases outside the gene matches. The CDR3 totals 15 residues. Germline CDR1 SGHDN, CDR2 FVKESK.

The gene calls are TRBV18 and TRBJ2-2; 8 bases agree with TRBD2. V was clipped by 0 bases and J by 6 bases; unmatched bases: 6. The germline V gene encodes CDR1 KGHSH and CDR2 LQKENI. The CDR3 length is 16 residues. CDR3 sequence reads: CASSPPAGGIAGELFF. The CDR3 DNA reads as TGTGCCAGCTCACCACCTGCGGGGGGCATCGCCGGGGAGCTGTTTTTT.

This rearrangement joins TRBV7-9 to TRBJ2-5, with D hard to call. Germline V gene lookup returns CDR1 SEHNR and CDR2 FQNEAQ (reference sequence). The V end lost 5 bases, the J end lost 1 base, and 14 bases lay between the germline ends. The CDR3 sequence is 15 residues long. CDR3 sequence: CASSPRGGLQETQYF. The CDR3 DNA reads TGTGCCAGCAGCCCCCGAGGTGGCCTCCAAGAGACCCAGTACTTC.